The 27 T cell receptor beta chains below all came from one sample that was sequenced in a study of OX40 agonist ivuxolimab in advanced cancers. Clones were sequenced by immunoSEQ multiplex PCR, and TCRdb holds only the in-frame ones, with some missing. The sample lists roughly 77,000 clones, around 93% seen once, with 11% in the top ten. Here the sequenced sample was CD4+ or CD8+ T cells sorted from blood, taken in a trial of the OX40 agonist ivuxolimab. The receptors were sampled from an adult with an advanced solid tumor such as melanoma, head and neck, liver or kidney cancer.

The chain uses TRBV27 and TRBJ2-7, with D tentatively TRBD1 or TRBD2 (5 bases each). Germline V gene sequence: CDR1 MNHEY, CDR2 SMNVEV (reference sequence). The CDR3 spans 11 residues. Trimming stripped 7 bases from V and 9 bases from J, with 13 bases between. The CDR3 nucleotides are TGTGCCAGCATCCTGGGGCGGGTGCAGTACTTC. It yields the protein CASILGRVQYF.

In nucleotides, the CDR3 is TGTGCCAGCAGTGAATGGGACCCTAATCTTTACGGCTACACCTTC. This gives the protein CASSEWDPNLYGYTF. The genes are TRBV25-1 and TRBJ1-2, with D perhaps matching TRBD1 (5 bases). Trimming took off 1 base at V and 8 bases at J, with 17 bases between the two ends. Germline CDR1 and CDR2: MGHDK and SYGVNS. CDR3 size: 15 residues.

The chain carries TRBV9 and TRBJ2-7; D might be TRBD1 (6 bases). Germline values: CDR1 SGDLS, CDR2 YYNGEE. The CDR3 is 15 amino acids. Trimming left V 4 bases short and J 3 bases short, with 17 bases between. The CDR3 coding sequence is TGTGCCAGCAGCCCAGATGTACAGGGATTCTACGAGCAGTACTTC. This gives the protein CASSPDVQGFYEQYF.

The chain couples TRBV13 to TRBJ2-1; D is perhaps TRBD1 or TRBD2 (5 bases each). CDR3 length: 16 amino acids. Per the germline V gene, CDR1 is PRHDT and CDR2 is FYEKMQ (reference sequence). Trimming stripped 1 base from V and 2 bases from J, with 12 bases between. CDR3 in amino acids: CASSLDPGLPYNEQFF. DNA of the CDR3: TGTGCCAGCAGCTTAGATCCGGGGCTGCCCTACAATGAGCAGTTCTTC. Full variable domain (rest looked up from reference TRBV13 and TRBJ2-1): AAGVIQSPRHLIKEKRETATLKCYPIPRHDTVYWYQQGPGQDPQFLISFYEKMQSDKGSIPDRFSAQQFSDYHSELNMSSLELGDSALYFCASSLDPGLPYNEQFFGPGTRLTVL.

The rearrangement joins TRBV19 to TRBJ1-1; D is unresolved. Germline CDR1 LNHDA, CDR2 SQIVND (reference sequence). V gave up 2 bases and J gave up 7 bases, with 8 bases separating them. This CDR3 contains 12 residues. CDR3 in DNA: TGTGCCAGTAGTATATTAGAGGGTGAAGCTTTCTTT. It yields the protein CASSILEGEAFF.

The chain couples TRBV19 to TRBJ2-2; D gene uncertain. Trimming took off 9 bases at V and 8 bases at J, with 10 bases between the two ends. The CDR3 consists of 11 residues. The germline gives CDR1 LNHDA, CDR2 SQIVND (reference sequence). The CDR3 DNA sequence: TGTGCCAGCGAAAACGGAGGGGAGCTGTTTTTT. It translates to CASENGGELFF. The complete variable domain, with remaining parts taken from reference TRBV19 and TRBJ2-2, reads DGGITQSPKYLFRKEGQNVTLSCEQNLNHDAMYWYRQDPGQGLRLIYYSQIVNDFQKGDIAEGYSVSREKKESFPLTVTSAQKNPTAFYLCASENGGELFFGEGSRLTVL.

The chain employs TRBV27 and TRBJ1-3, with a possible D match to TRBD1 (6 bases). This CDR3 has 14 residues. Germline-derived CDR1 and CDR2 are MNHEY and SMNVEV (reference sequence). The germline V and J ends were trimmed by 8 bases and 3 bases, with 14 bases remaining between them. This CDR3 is CASPKGGVGNTIYF. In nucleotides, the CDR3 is TGTGCCAGCCCGAAGGGGGGGGTTGGAAACACCATATATTTT.

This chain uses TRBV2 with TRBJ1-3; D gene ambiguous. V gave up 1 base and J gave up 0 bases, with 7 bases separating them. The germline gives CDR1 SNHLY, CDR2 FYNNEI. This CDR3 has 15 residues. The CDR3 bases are TGTGCCAGCAGTGAAGACAAAATCTCTGGAAACACCATATATTTT. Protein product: CASSEDKISGNTIYF.

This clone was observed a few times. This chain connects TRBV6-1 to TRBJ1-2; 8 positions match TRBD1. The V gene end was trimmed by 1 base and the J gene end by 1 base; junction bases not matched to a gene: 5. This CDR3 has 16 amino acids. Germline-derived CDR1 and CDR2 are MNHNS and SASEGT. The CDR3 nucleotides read TGTGCCAGCAGTGAAGGGGCAGGGGGCGGTAACTATGGCTACACCTTC. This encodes CASSEGAGGGNYGYTF.

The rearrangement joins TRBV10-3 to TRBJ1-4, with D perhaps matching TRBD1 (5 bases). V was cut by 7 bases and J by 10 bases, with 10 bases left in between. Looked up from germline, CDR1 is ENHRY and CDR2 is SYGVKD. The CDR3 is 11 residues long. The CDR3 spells CAITSGGKLFF. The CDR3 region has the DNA TGTGCCATCACGAGTGGGGGAAAACTGTTTTTT.

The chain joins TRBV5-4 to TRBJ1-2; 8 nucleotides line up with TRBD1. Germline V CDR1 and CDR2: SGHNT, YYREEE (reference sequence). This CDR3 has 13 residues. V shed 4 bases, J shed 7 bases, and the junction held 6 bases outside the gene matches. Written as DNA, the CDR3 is TGTGCCAGCAGCACGACAGGGGAGGGTGGCTACACCTTC. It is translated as CASSTTGEGGYTF.

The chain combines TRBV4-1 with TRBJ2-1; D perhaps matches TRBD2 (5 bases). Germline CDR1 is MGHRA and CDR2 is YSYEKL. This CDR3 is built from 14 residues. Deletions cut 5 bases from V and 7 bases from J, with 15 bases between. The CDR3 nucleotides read TGCGCCAGCAGCACTTCCCTGGAGGCGAATGAGCAGTTCTTC. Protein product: CASSTSLEANEQFF.

Here the CDR3 reads CASSEVGNTEAFF. CDR3 bases: TGTGCCAGCAGTGAAGTCGGGAACACTGAAGCTTTCTTT. This chain connects TRBV6-1 to TRBJ1-1; D is undetermined. V gave up 1 base and J gave up 1 base, with 4 bases separating them. The CDR3 sequence is 13 residues long. Per germline, CDR1 MNHNS and CDR2 SASEGT.

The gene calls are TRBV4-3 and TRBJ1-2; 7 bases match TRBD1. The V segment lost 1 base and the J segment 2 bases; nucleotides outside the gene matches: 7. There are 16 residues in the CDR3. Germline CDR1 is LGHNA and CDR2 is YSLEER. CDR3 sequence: CASSQGRTGENYGYTF. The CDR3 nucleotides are TGCGCCAGCAGCCAAGGGAGGACAGGCGAAAACTATGGCTACACCTTC.

CDR3 protein: CASSDPPGGVNEQFF. The CDR3 DNA is TGTGCCAGCAGCGATCCACCCGGGGGGGTAAATGAGCAGTTCTTC. The chain employs TRBV7-9 and TRBJ2-1; 8 positions match TRBD2. V gave up 5 bases and J gave up 7 bases; unmatched junction bases: 10. There are 15 residues in the CDR3. The germline V gene encodes CDR1 SEHNR and CDR2 FQNEAQ (reference sequence).

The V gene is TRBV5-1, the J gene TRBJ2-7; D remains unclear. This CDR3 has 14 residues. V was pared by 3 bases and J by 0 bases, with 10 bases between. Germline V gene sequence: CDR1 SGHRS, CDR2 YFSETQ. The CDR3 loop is CASSSLSPSYEQYF. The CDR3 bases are TGCGCCAGCAGCTCCCTCTCTCCCTCCTACGAGCAGTACTTC.

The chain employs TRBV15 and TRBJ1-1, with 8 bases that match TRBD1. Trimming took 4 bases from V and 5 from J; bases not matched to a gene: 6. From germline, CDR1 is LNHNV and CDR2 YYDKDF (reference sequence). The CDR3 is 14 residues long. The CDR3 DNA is TGTGCCACCAGCATTGGACAGGGAAGAACTGAAGCTTTCTTT. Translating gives CATSIGQGRTEAFF. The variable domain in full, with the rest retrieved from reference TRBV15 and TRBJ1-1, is DAMVIQNPRYQVTQFGKPVTLSCSQTLNHNVMYWYQQKSSQAPKLLFHYYDKDFNNEADTPDNFQSRRPNTSFCFLDIRSPGLGDTAMYLCATSIGQGRTEAFFGQGTRLTVV.

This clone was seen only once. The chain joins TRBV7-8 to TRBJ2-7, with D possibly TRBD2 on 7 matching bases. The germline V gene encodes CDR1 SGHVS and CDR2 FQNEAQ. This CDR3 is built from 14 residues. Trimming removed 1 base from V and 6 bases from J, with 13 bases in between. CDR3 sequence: CASSLDGGPAEQYF. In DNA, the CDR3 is TGTGCCAGCAGCTTAGACGGGGGGCCTGCCGAGCAGTACTTC.

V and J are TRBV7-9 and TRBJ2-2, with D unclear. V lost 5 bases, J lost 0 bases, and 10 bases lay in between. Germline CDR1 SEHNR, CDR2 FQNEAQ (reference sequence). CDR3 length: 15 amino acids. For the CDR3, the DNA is TGTGCCAGCAGCCCGACCCCAGCGAACACCGGGGAGCTGTTTTTT. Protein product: CASSPTPANTGELFF.

The CDR3 protein is CASRDTGRGGTEAFF. The CDR3 nucleotides are TGTGCCAGCAGAGACACCGGCAGGGGAGGCACTGAAGCTTTCTTT. V usage is TRBV13 and J usage is TRBJ1-1, with TRBD1 as a possible D gene (6 bases). Deletions cut 6 bases from V and 4 bases from J, with 18 bases between. The CDR3 spans 15 residues. Germline CDR1 and CDR2: PRHDT and FYEKMQ (reference sequence).

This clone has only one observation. CDR3 nucleotide sequence: TGTGCCAGCAGTTTAGGAGGGGGGGACACTGAAGCTTTCTTT. Translating gives CASSLGGGDTEAFF. This chain uses TRBV27 with TRBJ1-1; maybe TRBD1 (6 bases). V was trimmed by 2 bases and J by 3 bases, leaving 10 bases between them. The CDR3 has 14 residues. Germline values: CDR1 MNHEY, CDR2 SMNVEV (reference sequence).

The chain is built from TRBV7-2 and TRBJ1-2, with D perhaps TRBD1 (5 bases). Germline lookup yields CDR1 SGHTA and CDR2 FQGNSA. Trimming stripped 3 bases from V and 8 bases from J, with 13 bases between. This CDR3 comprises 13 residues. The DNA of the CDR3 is TGTGCCAGCAGCTTGGGGCGCTATGCGGGCTACACCTTC. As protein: CASSLGRYAGYTF.

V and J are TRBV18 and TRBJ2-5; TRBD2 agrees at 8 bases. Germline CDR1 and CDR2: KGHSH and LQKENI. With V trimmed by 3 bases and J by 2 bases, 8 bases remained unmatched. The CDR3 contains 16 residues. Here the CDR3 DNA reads TGTGCCAGCTCACCCTGGGGAGCGGGGGAACAAGAGACCCAGTACTTC. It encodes CASSPWGAGEQETQYF.

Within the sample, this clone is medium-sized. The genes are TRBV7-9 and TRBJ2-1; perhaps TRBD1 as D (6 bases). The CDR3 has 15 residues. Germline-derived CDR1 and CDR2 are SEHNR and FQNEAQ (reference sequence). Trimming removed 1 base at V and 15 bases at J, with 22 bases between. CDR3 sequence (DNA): TGTGCCAGCAGCTTAGACGCTAGTATCGGACAGTTTCTGTTCTTC. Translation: CASSLDASIGQFLFF.

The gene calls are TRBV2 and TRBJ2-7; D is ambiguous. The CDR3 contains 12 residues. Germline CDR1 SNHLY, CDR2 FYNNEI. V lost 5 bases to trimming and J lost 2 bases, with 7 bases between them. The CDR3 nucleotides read TGTGCCAGCAGTCCGTTTACCTACGAGCAGTACTTC. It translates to CASSPFTYEQYF. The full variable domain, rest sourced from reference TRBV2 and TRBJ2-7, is EPEVTQTPSHQVTQMGQEVILRCVPISNHLYFYWYRQILGQKVEFLVSFYNNEISEKSEIFDDQFSVERPDGSNFTLKIRSTKLEDSAMYFCASSPFTYEQYFGPGTRLTVT.

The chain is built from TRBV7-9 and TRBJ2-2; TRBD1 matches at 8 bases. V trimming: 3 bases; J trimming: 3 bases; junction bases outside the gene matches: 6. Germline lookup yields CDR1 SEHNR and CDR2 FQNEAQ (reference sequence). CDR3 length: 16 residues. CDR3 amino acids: CASSFNRGFDTGELFF. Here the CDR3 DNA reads TGTGCCAGCAGCTTCAACAGGGGGTTCGACACCGGGGAGCTGTTTTTT.

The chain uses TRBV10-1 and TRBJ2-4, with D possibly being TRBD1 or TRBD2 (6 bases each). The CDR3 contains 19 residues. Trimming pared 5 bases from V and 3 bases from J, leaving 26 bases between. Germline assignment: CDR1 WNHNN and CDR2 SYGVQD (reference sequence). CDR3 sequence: CASSLTPGARRFDKNIQYF. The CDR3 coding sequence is TGCGCCAGCAGTCTGACCCCGGGGGCGAGAAGGTTTGACAAAAACATTCAGTACTTC.